Reported below is one T cell receptor beta chain. The CDR3 has 18 residues. Per the germline V gene, CDR1 is SNHLY and CDR2 is FYNNEI. J gave up 7 bases and V 4 bases, and 17 bases lay outside the gene matches. These data belong to a study of T cells after yellow fever vaccination. TCRdb fed the 5' RACE reads into MiXCR, producing one record per CDR3 protein. Of more than 200,000 distinct CDR3 sequences listed, over 3% are singletons. The sample here was PBMCs, taken 15 days after the yellow fever booster vaccination. This clonotype originated in a man aged 18 to 29 who received the YFV17D yellow fever vaccine. The rearrangement joins TRBV2 to TRBJ2-3, with 10 bases fitting TRBD2. The CDR3 DNA reads as TGTGCCAGCAGTGTCACACTAGCGGGAATTATTACTCCCTATACGCAGTATTTT. Amino acids: CASSVTLAGIITPYTQYF.